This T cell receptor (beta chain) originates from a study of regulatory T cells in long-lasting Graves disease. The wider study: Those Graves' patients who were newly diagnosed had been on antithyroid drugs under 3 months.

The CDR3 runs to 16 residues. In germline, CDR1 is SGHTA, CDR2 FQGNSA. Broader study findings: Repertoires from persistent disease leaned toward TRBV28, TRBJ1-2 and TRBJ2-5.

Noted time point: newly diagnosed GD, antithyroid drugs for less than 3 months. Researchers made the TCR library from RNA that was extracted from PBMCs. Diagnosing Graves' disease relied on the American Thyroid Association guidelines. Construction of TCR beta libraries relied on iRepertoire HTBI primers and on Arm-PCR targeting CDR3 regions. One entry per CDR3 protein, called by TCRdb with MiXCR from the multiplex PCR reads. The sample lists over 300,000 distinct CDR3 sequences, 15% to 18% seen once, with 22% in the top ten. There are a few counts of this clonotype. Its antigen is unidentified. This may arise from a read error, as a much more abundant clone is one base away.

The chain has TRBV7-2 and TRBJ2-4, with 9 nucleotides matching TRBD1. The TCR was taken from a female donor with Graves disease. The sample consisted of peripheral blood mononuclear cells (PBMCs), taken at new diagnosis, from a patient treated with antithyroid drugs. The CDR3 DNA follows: TGTGCCAGCAGCCTCTCTTCCGGGACAGGGATCTATGGCTACGCCTTC. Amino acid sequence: CASSLSSGTGIYGYAF.